The 31 T cell receptor beta chains below were found in one sample sequenced in a study of a mutant IDH1 vaccine in newly diagnosed glioma. The sample's time point: week 35, safety follow-up. A 20-mer mutant IDH1 peptide at 300 ug was injected subcutaneously with topical imiquimod. These TCRs' antigens remain unknown. Generated by immunoSEQ multiplex PCR, the TCRdb table keeps only in-frame clones and is missing some. Of approximately 31,000 clones listed, roughly 85% were seen once; the top ten hold roughly 6.6%. This sample comprised PBMCs, obtained from a glioma patient whose treatment included an IDH1 peptide vaccine. The receptors were gathered from a woman aged 18-29 years with glioma.

The chain combines TRBV7-6 with TRBJ2-5; possibly TRBD1 for D (5 bases). Trimming left V 3 bases short and J 5 bases short, with 13 bases between. The CDR3 contains 14 residues. Germline V CDR1 and CDR2: SGHVS, FNYEAQ. The CDR3 is CASSFQGARETQYF. DNA of the CDR3: TGTGCCAGCAGCTTTCAAGGGGCCCGGGAGACCCAGTACTTC.

The chain carries TRBV5-1 and TRBJ2-3; D is undetermined. The CDR3 runs 14 residues. V dropped 0 bases and J dropped 0 bases, with 5 bases sitting between them. Germline lookup yields CDR1 SGHRS and CDR2 YFSETQ. DNA for the CDR3: TGCGCCAGCAGCTTGGCGGTTAGCACAGATACGCAGTATTTT. Its translation: CASSLAVSTDTQYF.

V and J are TRBV6-5 and TRBJ2-7; TRBD2 aligns across 11 bases. This CDR3 has 15 residues. Per the germline V gene, CDR1 is MNHEY and CDR2 is SVGAGI. J was trimmed by 2 bases and V by 6 bases; bases with no gene match: 6. The CDR3 loop reads CASRERTSGPYEQYF. DNA for the CDR3: TGTGCCAGCAGGGAGAGGACTAGCGGGCCCTACGAGCAGTACTTC.

In DNA form, the CDR3 reads TGTGCCAGCAGCTTATTACAGGGACAGATGTTAGCCAAAAACATTCAGTACTTC. Its translation is CASSLLQGQMLAKNIQYF. This chain links TRBV11-2 with TRBJ2-4, with TRBD1 matching 7 bases. The CDR3 is made up of 18 amino acids. The germline V gene encodes CDR1 SGHAT and CDR2 FQNNGV. The junction had 10 bases not matched to a gene; V was cut back by 2 bases and J by 0 bases.

CDR3 residues: CASSLAGTVGRDTQYF. The DNA of the CDR3 is TGTGCCAGCAGCTTGGCCGGGACGGTGGGGAGAGATACGCAGTATTTT. This rearrangement joins TRBV7-2 to TRBJ2-3; D is tentatively TRBD1 or TRBD2 (5 bases each). The CDR3 consists of 16 residues. The ends were cut back, 3 bases at V and 5 bases at J, with 18 bases in the middle. Germline V lookup: CDR1 SGHTA, CDR2 FQGNSA.

The CDR3: CASMNTYEQYF. In DNA, the CDR3 is TGTGCCAGCATGAACACTTACGAGCAGTACTTC. The rearrangement joins TRBV2 to TRBJ2-7; D unresolved. Between the trimmed V and J ends, which lost 7 bases and 4 bases, there was a span of 8 bases. CDR1 is SNHLY and CDR2 is FYNNEI in the germline V gene. This CDR3 spans 11 amino acids. The full variable domain, its missing parts supplied by reference TRBV2 and TRBJ2-7, is EPEVTQTPSHQVTQMGQEVILRCVPISNHLYFYWYRQILGQKVEFLVSFYNNEISEKSEIFDDQFSVERPDGSNFTLKIRSTKLEDSAMYFCASMNTYEQYFGPGTRLTVT.

This chain connects TRBV2 to TRBJ2-3; TRBD1 is a possible D gene (6 bases). The CDR3 spans 15 residues. CDR1 and CDR2 from the germline V gene are SNHLY and FYNNEI. V dropped 6 bases and J dropped 3 bases, with 16 bases sitting between them. CDR3 nucleotide sequence: TGTGCCAGCAGATCCTTGGGGGCGCGGACAGATACGCAGTATTTT. Its protein product is CASRSLGARTDTQYF.

The table lists this clone with a few counts. V usage is TRBV6-1 and J usage is TRBJ1-1; D perhaps matches TRBD1 (5 bases). CDR3 size: 13 residues. Germline V gene data show CDR1 as MNHNS and CDR2 as SASEGT. The V gene lost 5 bases and the J gene lost 3 bases, with 10 bases spanning the gap. CDR3 region: CASSRDLYTEAFF. The CDR3 DNA follows: TGTGCCAGCAGTAGGGACCTGTACACTGAAGCTTTCTTT.

This clone was counted a few times. The rearrangement uses TRBV29-1 and TRBJ1-1; TRBD1 might be the D (5 bases). This CDR3 is 12 amino acids long. The germline V and J ends were trimmed by 5 bases and 0 bases, with 7 bases remaining between them. Germline assignment: CDR1 SQVTM and CDR2 ANQGSEA. The CDR3 nucleotides are TGCAGCGTTCGGGGACTGAACACTGAAGCTTTCTTT. Translated: CSVRGLNTEAFF.

The rearrangement joins TRBV18 to TRBJ2-1; tentatively, D is TRBD2 (5 bases). The germline V and J ends were trimmed by 0 bases and 6 bases, with 9 bases remaining between them. This CDR3 contains 14 residues. Germline CDR1 KGHSH, CDR2 LQKENI. In nucleotides, the CDR3 is TGTGCCAGCTCACCACCGGCTAGCCCCAATGAGCAGTTCTTC. It is translated as CASSPPASPNEQFF.

The J gene is TRBJ2-5, the V gene TRBV6-6; D gene ambiguous. The germline V gene has CDR1 MNHNY and CDR2 SVGAGI (reference sequence). The CDR3 extends over 12 amino acids. The germline V and J ends were trimmed by 7 bases and 2 bases, with 8 bases remaining between them. CDR3 nucleotides: TGTGCCAGCACCGATCCACAAGAGACCCAGTACTTC. The encoded protein is CASTDPQETQYF.

The table lists this clone with a count of one. CDR3 nucleotide sequence: TGTGCCAGCAGCTTGTTCTCGGGAAGGGCGGTACACGAGCAGTACTTC. Translation: CASSLFSGRAVHEQYF. The chain couples TRBV5-6 to TRBJ2-7, with D possibly TRBD2 on 5 matching bases. The CDR3 sequence is 16 residues long. CDR1 is SGHDT and CDR2 is YYEEEE in the germline V gene. V was shortened by 1 base and J by 5 bases, with 19 bases between the two germline ends.

The chain employs TRBV27 and TRBJ1-1; weak D call: TRBD1 (5 bases). The germline CDR1 and CDR2 sequences are MNHEY and SMNVEV (reference sequence). Trimming stripped 3 bases from V and 0 bases from J, with 8 bases between. The CDR3 is 14 residues long. DNA for the CDR3: TGTGCCAGCAGTTTTAGACAGTTGAACACTGAAGCTTTCTTT. Amino acid sequence: CASSFRQLNTEAFF.

The chain carries TRBV9 and TRBJ2-7; no clear D gene. This CDR3 is built from 15 residues. Germline loops: CDR1 SGDLS, CDR2 YYNGEE. Trimming stripped 0 bases from V and 0 bases from J, with 10 bases between. Here the CDR3 DNA reads TGTGCCAGCAGCGTAGGAATAGAGAGCTCCTACGAGCAGTACTTC. This gives the protein CASSVGIESSYEQYF. The variable domain in full, completed from reference TRBV9 and TRBJ2-7, reads DSGVTQTPKHLITATGQRVTLRCSPRSGDLSVYWYQQSLDQGLQFLIQYYNGEERAKGNILERFSAQQFPDLHSELNLSSLELGDSALYFCASSVGIESSYEQYFGPGTRLTVT.

About this clone: This sample includes further DNA sequences coding for the same CDR3. The rearrangement joins TRBV27 to TRBJ1-2; a possible D gene is TRBD1 (5 bases). In germline, CDR1 is MNHEY, CDR2 SMNVEV (reference sequence). There are 12 residues in the CDR3. V dropped 9 bases and J dropped 5 bases, with 13 bases sitting between them. CDR3 in amino acids: CASSNGGYGYTF. The CDR3 DNA reads TGTGCCAGTTCTAACGGGGGATATGGCTACACCTTC.

This clone came up once. The rearrangement joins TRBV11-3 to TRBJ1-1; 8 positions agree with TRBD1. V lost 5 bases, J lost 5 bases, and 7 bases stayed unmatched. Germline V lookup: CDR1 SGHNT, CDR2 YENEEA. The CDR3 is 14 residues long. The CDR3 bases are TGTGCCAGCAGCGCTACAGGGGGAGCGACTGAAGCTTTCTTT. This codes for CASSATGGATEAFF.

This chain uses TRBV27 with TRBJ1-5; TRBD1 might be the D (6 bases). This CDR3 spans 16 amino acids. Germline V gene lookup returns CDR1 MNHEY and CDR2 SMNVEV (reference sequence). The V gene lost 5 bases and the J gene lost 0 bases, with 14 bases spanning the gap. The chain's CDR3 is CASSNLGQYSNQPQHF. The CDR3 DNA sequence: TGTGCCAGCAGTAACCTGGGACAATATAGCAATCAGCCCCAGCATTTT.

The V gene is TRBV7-2, the J gene TRBJ1-2; TRBD1 might be the D (6 bases). V gave up 5 bases and J gave up 5 bases, with 18 bases separating them. The CDR3 loop spans 15 amino acids. CDR1 and CDR2 from the germline V gene are SGHTA and FQGNSA. CDR3 sequence reads: CASSTGQRARYGYTF. For the CDR3, the DNA is TGTGCCAGCAGCACGGGACAAAGAGCTAGATATGGCTACACCTTC.

The rearrangement links TRBV5-6 to TRBJ1-4; 9 bases line up with TRBD1. This CDR3 comprises 18 residues. The germline gives CDR1 SGHDT, CDR2 YYEEEE. Trimming removed 3 bases from V and 0 bases from J; junction bases left unmatched: 9. The CDR3 protein is CASSSLERDRATNEKLFF. The CDR3 nucleotides are TGTGCCAGCAGCTCACTCGAACGGGACAGGGCAACTAATGAAAAACTGTTTTTT.

The chain joins TRBV5-6 to TRBJ2-7, with TRBD2 identical over 9 bases. The V gene end was trimmed by 4 bases and the J gene end by 1 base; junction bases not matched to a gene: 9. Germline assignment: CDR1 SGHDT and CDR2 YYEEEE. This CDR3 is built from 16 residues. This chain's CDR3 is CASSPGASGVSYEQYF. DNA of the CDR3: TGTGCCAGCAGCCCGGGGGCTAGCGGGGTGTCCTACGAGCAGTACTTC. The variable domain in full, with the rest retrieved from reference TRBV5-6 and TRBJ2-7, is DAGVTQSPTHLIKTRGQQVTLRCSPKSGHDTVSWYQQALGQGPQFIFQYYEEEERQRGNFPDRFSGHQFPNYSSELNVNALLLGDSALYLCASSPGASGVSYEQYFGPGTRLTVT.

The chain is built from TRBV4-2 and TRBJ2-7; TRBD2 matches at 8 bases. Losses at the gene ends were 0 bases for V and 1 base for J; bases not matched to a gene: 14. Germline loops: CDR1 LGHNA, CDR2 YNFKEQ. The CDR3 length is 19 residues. The CDR3 spells CASSQEALAVSGGSYEQYF. The CDR3 nucleotides are TGTGCCAGCAGCCAAGAAGCACTAGCGGTGTCCGGGGGTTCCTACGAGCAGTACTTC.

This sequence joins TRBV5-1 and TRBJ2-3, with 13 bases matching TRBD2. V shed 0 bases and J 4 bases; nucleotides not matched to a gene: 11. Per the germline V gene, CDR1 is SGHRS and CDR2 is YFSETQ. There are 19 residues in the CDR3. The CDR3 spells CASSLAPGLAGDSSDTQYF. The CDR3, as DNA: TGCGCCAGCAGCTTGGCCCCTGGACTAGCGGGAGACAGCTCAGATACGCAGTATTTT.

V usage is TRBV15 and J usage is TRBJ2-1; perhaps TRBD2 as D (6 bases). Trimming stripped 0 bases from V and 2 bases from J, with 14 bases between. Germline CDR1 reads LNHNV; CDR2 reads YYDKDF (reference sequence). CDR3 size: 17 residues. In DNA, the CDR3 is TGTGCCACCAGCAGAGATTCGGGGCGGGAAACCTACAATGAGCAGTTCTTC. It is translated as CATSRDSGRETYNEQFF.

The rearrangement uses TRBV10-3 and TRBJ1-2; a possible D gene is TRBD1 (6 bases). Between the trimmed V and J ends, which lost 0 bases and 4 bases, there was a span of 12 bases. There are 15 residues in the CDR3. Germline loops: CDR1 ENHRY, CDR2 SYGVKD. CDR3 sequence: CAISESQGLVYGYTF. In DNA form, the CDR3 reads TGTGCCATCAGTGAGTCACAGGGACTCGTCTATGGCTACACCTTC.

The V and J genes are TRBV29-1 and TRBJ2-7, with D possibly being TRBD1 (6 bases). Trimming took 7 bases from V and 4 from J, leaving 14 bases between them. The length of the CDR3 is 12 residues. Germline values: CDR1 SQVTM, CDR2 ANQGSEA. CDR3 bases: TGCAGCGCACAGGGTAGAAGGTACGAGCAGTACTTC. It yields the protein CSAQGRRYEQYF.

The chain joins TRBV7-2 to TRBJ2-3; D call uncertain. Germline-derived CDR1 and CDR2 are SGHTA and FQGNSA. The CDR3 sequence is 13 residues long. Deletions cut 0 bases from V and 4 bases from J, with 5 bases between. CDR3 amino acids: CASSLARADTQYF. DNA of the CDR3: TGTGCCAGCAGCTTAGCTCGGGCAGATACGCAGTATTTT.

The CDR3 loop reads CASSFPTSAYEQYF. In DNA form, the CDR3 reads TGTGCCAGCAGTTTCCCAACTAGCGCCTACGAGCAGTACTTC. The chain uses TRBV28 and TRBJ2-7; TRBD2 aligns across 7 bases. The V gene's germline CDR1 is MDHEN and CDR2 SYDVKM. The CDR3 extends over 14 amino acids. Germline trimming cut 3 bases from V and 2 bases from J; bases unmatched to any gene: 4.

V gene TRBV6-6 combines with J gene TRBJ1-5; 9 bases align to TRBD1. Germline V lookup: CDR1 MNHNY, CDR2 SVGAGI (reference sequence). V shed 10 bases and J 4 bases; nucleotides not matched to a gene: 11. This CDR3 region has 15 residues. CDR3 sequence (DNA): TGTGCCACCTCACCGGGACAGGGCATAAATCAGCCCCAGCATTTT. Its protein product is CATSPGQGINQPQHF.

This chain joins TRBV6-1 and TRBJ2-5; TRBD2 is a possible D gene (5 bases). Trimming took 1 base from V and 0 from J, leaving 12 bases between them. The CDR3 runs 16 residues. Germline V gene data show CDR1 as MNHNS and CDR2 as SASEGT. CDR3 in DNA: TGTGCCAGCAGTGAAGGGATCCGGGGATACCAAGAGACCCAGTACTTC. Translated, it gives CASSEGIRGYQETQYF.

This chain links TRBV6-4 with TRBJ2-2, with 12 nucleotides matching TRBD2. Germline trimming cut 9 bases from V and 6 bases from J; bases unmatched to any gene: 8. CDR3 length: 15 amino acids. CDR1 and CDR2 from the germline V gene are MRHNA and SNTAGT. CDR3 nucleotides: TGTGCCAGTCAACTAGCGGGAGGAACCGCCGGGGAGCTGTTTTTT. Translating it yields CASQLAGGTAGELFF.

This chain joins TRBV28 and TRBJ1-5; 9 bases are shared with TRBD1. V shed 6 bases, J shed 1 base, and the junction held 4 bases outside the gene matches. CDR3 length: 15 residues. Germline CDR1 MDHEN, CDR2 SYDVKM. CDR3 nucleotide sequence: TGTGCCAGCAGGCCGGGACAGGGAAGCAATCAGCCCCAGCATTTT. Its protein is CASRPGQGSNQPQHF.